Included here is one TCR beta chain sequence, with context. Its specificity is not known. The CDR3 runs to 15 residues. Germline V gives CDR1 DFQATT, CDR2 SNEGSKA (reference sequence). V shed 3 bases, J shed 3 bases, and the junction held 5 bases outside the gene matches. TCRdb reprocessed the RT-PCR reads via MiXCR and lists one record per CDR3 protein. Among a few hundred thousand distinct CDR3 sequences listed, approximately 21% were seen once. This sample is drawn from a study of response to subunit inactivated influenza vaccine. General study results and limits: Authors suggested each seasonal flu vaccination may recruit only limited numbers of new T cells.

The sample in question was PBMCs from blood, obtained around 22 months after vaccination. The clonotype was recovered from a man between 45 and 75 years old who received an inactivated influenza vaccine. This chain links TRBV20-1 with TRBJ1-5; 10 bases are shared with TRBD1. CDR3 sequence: CSARGGQGNNQPQHF. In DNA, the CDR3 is TGCAGTGCTAGGGGGGGACAGGGGAACAATCAGCCCCAGCATTTT.